This T cell receptor (beta chain) was identified in a study of shared clonotypes between healthy human individuals. The table came from immunoSEQ multiplex PCR; TCRdb's copy has only in-frame clones and leaves some out. The sample lists about 2 million clones; less than 95% were seen once. Terminally differentiated effector memory CD45RA+ cells were left out of the naive CD8 fraction, which was CD45RO-negative and positively selected for CCR7. The germline V and J ends were trimmed by 4 bases and 0 bases, with 4 bases remaining between them. This CDR3 has 14 amino acids. Germline V gene sequence: CDR1 MNHEY, CDR2 SMNVEV (reference sequence).

The sequenced sample was naive CD8+ T cells sorted from blood. The chain links TRBV27 to TRBJ2-6, with D unclear. The sequence was collected from a man younger than 35 in good health. CDR3 bases: TGTGCCAGCAGTTACGGCTCTGGGGCCAACGTCCTGACTTTC. Encoded protein: CASSYGSGANVLTF. The full variable domain, completed using reference TRBV27 and TRBJ2-6, is EAQVTQNPRYLITVTGKKLTVTCSQNMNHEYMSWYRQDPGLGLRQIYYSMNVEVTDKGDVPEGYKVSRKEKRNFPLILESPSPNQTSLYFCASSYGSGANVLTFGAGSRLTVL.